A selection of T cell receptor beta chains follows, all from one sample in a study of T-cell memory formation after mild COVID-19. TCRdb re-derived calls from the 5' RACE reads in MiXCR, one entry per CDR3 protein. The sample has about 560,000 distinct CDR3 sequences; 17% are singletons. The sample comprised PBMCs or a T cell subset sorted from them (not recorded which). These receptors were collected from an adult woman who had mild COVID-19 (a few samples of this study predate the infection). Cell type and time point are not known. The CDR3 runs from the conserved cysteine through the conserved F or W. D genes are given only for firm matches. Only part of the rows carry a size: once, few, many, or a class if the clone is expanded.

CDR3nt: TGTGCTAGTGGCCAAGACAGGCTAATAGCCAAAAACATTCAGTACTTC
CDR3aa: CASGQDRLIAKNIQYF
j_gene: TRBJ2-4
len: 16
v_gene: TRBV12-5
d_gene: -
abundance: -

CDR3nt: TGTGCCAGCAGTTACCCCGCACTTCGCCACAATGAGCAGTTCTTC
CDR3aa: CASSYPALRHNEQFF
j_gene: TRBJ2-1
len: 15
v_gene: TRBV6-6
d_gene: -
abundance: few

CDR3nt: TGTGCTAGTGGTTCCCCAACTCTAGCGGGGGGTCATACCTACAATGAGCAGTTCTTC
CDR3aa: CASGSPTLAGGHTYNEQFF
j_gene: TRBJ2-1
len: 19
v_gene: TRBV12-5
d_gene: TRBD2
abundance: -

CDR3nt: TGTGCCAGCTCACTACAAGAGGAGGCTGAAGCTTTCTTT
CDR3aa: CASSLQEEAEAFF
j_gene: TRBJ1-1
len: 13
v_gene: TRBV18
d_gene: -
abundance: -

CDR3nt: TGCGCCAGCAGCCAAGATGGGACTAGGAGCTACGAGCAGTACTTC
CDR3aa: CASSQDGTRSYEQYF
j_gene: TRBJ2-7
len: 15
v_gene: TRBV4-1
d_gene: TRBD2
abundance: few

CDR3nt: TGTGCCAGCAGCTCGAGTTGGCAGACCTACGAGCAGTACTTC
CDR3aa: CASSSSWQTYEQYF
j_gene: TRBJ2-7
len: 14
v_gene: TRBV5-6
d_gene: -
abundance: many

CDR3nt: TGTGCCACAGACAGTCCCCGGTACCAAGAGACCCAGTACTTC
CDR3aa: CATDSPRYQETQYF
j_gene: TRBJ2-5
len: 14
v_gene: TRBV2
d_gene: -
abundance: -

CDR3nt: TGTGCCAGCAGTAGGAGGGGCAGGGGGCGGAATGAGCAGTTCTTC
CDR3aa: CASSRRGRGRNEQFF
j_gene: TRBJ2-1
len: 15
v_gene: TRBV6-6
d_gene: TRBD1
abundance: -

CDR3nt: TGTGCCACCAGTGATTTGGGAGCCTCCAAGCAGTACTTC
CDR3aa: CATSDLGASKQYF
j_gene: TRBJ2-7
len: 13
v_gene: TRBV24-1
d_gene: -
abundance: -

CDR3nt: TGCGCCAGCAGGGGACAGGGTGGATCCGGGGAGCTGTTTTTT
CDR3aa: CASRGQGGSGELFF
j_gene: TRBJ2-2
len: 14
v_gene: TRBV5-1
d_gene: TRBD1
abundance: -

CDR3nt: TGTGCCAGCAGATTAGGACAGGGGGCGCTGAACACTGAAGCTTTCTTT
CDR3aa: CASRLGQGALNTEAFF
j_gene: TRBJ1-1
len: 16
v_gene: TRBV12-3/TRBV12-4
d_gene: TRBD1
abundance: many

CDR3nt: TGTGCCAGCAGTCCGGGGGGCAGGGGCGATACCGGGGAGCTTTTTTTT
CDR3aa: CASSPGGRGDTGELFF
j_gene: TRBJ2-2
len: 16
v_gene: TRBV5-4
d_gene: -
abundance: -

CDR3nt: TGCGCCAGCAGCTCCTCGTCTAGGGTCGGCTATGGCTACACCTTC
CDR3aa: CASSSSSRVGYGYTF
j_gene: TRBJ1-2
len: 15
v_gene: TRBV5-1
d_gene: -
abundance: -

CDR3nt: TGTGCCAGCAGCCCCTCTCGGGGGGCCAGTGGCTACACCTTC
CDR3aa: CASSPSRGASGYTF
j_gene: TRBJ1-2
len: 14
v_gene: TRBV4-2
d_gene: -
abundance: few

CDR3nt: TGCAGCGGGGGTGGCGGGACAGGGTTCTACGAGCAGTACTTC
CDR3aa: CSGGGGTGFYEQYF
j_gene: TRBJ2-7
len: 14
v_gene: TRBV29-1
d_gene: TRBD1
abundance: -

CDR3nt: TGTGCCAGCATCGGGGTTTGGGCAGATACGCAGTATTTT
CDR3aa: CASIGVWADTQYF
j_gene: TRBJ2-3
len: 13
v_gene: TRBV12-3/TRBV12-4
d_gene: -
abundance: few

CDR3nt: TGTGCCAGCAGTGAATACGACAGCCTCATGAACACTGAAGCTTTCTTT
CDR3aa: CASSEYDSLMNTEAFF
j_gene: TRBJ1-1
len: 16
v_gene: TRBV25-1
d_gene: -
abundance: -

CDR3nt: TGTGCCACCAGCAGGGGACCCCCGGGCCGAGATACGCAGTATTTT
CDR3aa: CATSRGPPGRDTQYF
j_gene: TRBJ2-3
len: 15
v_gene: TRBV15
d_gene: -
abundance: -

CDR3nt: TGCGCCAGCAGCCCCACAGGGGACAACGGCGGCTACACCTTC
CDR3aa: CASSPTGDNGGYTF
j_gene: TRBJ1-2
len: 14
v_gene: TRBV4-1
d_gene: TRBD1
abundance: few

CDR3nt: TGTGCCAGCACACGGACTAGCGGGAGCTCCTACGAGCAGTACTTC
CDR3aa: CASTRTSGSSYEQYF
j_gene: TRBJ2-7
len: 15
v_gene: TRBV6-2/TRBV6-3
d_gene: TRBD2
abundance: -

CDR3nt: TGCAGTGCTAGGCTAGCGGGAGTGGTTGAGCAGTTCTTC
CDR3aa: CSARLAGVVEQFF
j_gene: TRBJ2-1
len: 13
v_gene: TRBV20-1
d_gene: TRBD2
abundance: few

CDR3nt: TGCAGCGTTGTCCCGGACAGGGTGAACACTGAAGCTTTCTTT
CDR3aa: CSVVPDRVNTEAFF
j_gene: TRBJ1-1
len: 14
v_gene: TRBV29-1
d_gene: TRBD1
abundance: few

CDR3nt: TGCGCCAGCAGCCAAGATTGGGGGTACAATGAGCAGTTCTTC
CDR3aa: CASSQDWGYNEQFF
j_gene: TRBJ2-1
len: 14
v_gene: TRBV4-3
d_gene: -
abundance: many

CDR3nt: TGTGCCAGCAGCCGTGACCCGGGACAGGGGAACACTGAAGCTTTCTTT
CDR3aa: CASSRDPGQGNTEAFF
j_gene: TRBJ1-1
len: 16
v_gene: TRBV7-3
d_gene: TRBD1
abundance: -

CDR3nt: TGTGCCAGCAAACTCGGGGGGAGCACAGATACGCAGTATTTT
CDR3aa: CASKLGGSTDTQYF
j_gene: TRBJ2-3
len: 14
v_gene: TRBV7-2
d_gene: TRBD2
abundance: many

CDR3nt: TGTGCCAGCAGTGGACTAGCGGGGGCTGGGGCCAACGTCCTGACTTTC
CDR3aa: CASSGLAGAGANVLTF
j_gene: TRBJ2-6
len: 16
v_gene: TRBV2
d_gene: TRBD2
abundance: -

CDR3nt: TGTGCCAGCAGCTTATGGCTGACAGATACGCAGTATTTT
CDR3aa: CASSLWLTDTQYF
j_gene: TRBJ2-3
len: 13
v_gene: TRBV7-2
d_gene: -
abundance: many

CDR3nt: TGTGCCAGCAGCCCTGGACAGCGACTCACAGATACGCAGTATTTT
CDR3aa: CASSPGQRLTDTQYF
j_gene: TRBJ2-3
len: 15
v_gene: TRBV7-8
d_gene: -
abundance: -

CDR3nt: TGCGCCAGCACCACGCAGGGGCAAGAGACCCAGTACTTC
CDR3aa: CASTTQGQETQYF
j_gene: TRBJ2-5
len: 13
v_gene: TRBV5-1
d_gene: -
abundance: -

CDR3nt: TGTGCCAGCAGCTTAGGTACAGGCCTGAGGGGGGAGACCCAGTACTTC
CDR3aa: CASSLGTGLRGETQYF
j_gene: TRBJ2-5
len: 16
v_gene: TRBV11-2
d_gene: -
abundance: many

CDR3nt: TGTGCCAGCTCTACCGGGAGGGAGGCTGGGGCCAACGTCCTGACTTTC
CDR3aa: CASSTGREAGANVLTF
j_gene: TRBJ2-6
len: 16
v_gene: TRBV6-1
d_gene: TRBD2
abundance: few

CDR3nt: TGTGCCAGCAGCCAAGCTACAGGGTTCTATGGCTACACCTTC
CDR3aa: CASSQATGFYGYTF
j_gene: TRBJ1-2
len: 14
v_gene: TRBV14
d_gene: -
abundance: few

CDR3nt: TGTGCCAGCTCCCCCGGGGGAGGGAGATCGTCCTACAATGAGCAGTTCTTC
CDR3aa: CASSPGGGRSSYNEQFF
j_gene: TRBJ2-1
len: 17
v_gene: TRBV9
d_gene: TRBD2
abundance: -

CDR3nt: TGTGCCAGCAGCTTAAAAAATGCGGGATTGAGGGCTAGCACAGATACGCAGTATTTT
CDR3aa: CASSLKNAGLRASTDTQYF
j_gene: TRBJ2-3
len: 19
v_gene: TRBV7-3
d_gene: -
abundance: -

CDR3nt: TGTGCCAGCACCCTGCGGGACAGGGTGCTGGGGTCAACTAATGAAAAACTGTTTTTT
CDR3aa: CASTLRDRVLGSTNEKLFF
j_gene: TRBJ1-4
len: 19
v_gene: TRBV12-3/TRBV12-4
d_gene: TRBD1
abundance: many

CDR3nt: TGTGCCAGCAGCATGGGGACAGGGGGCTCCCCTTACGAGCAGTACTTC
CDR3aa: CASSMGTGGSPYEQYF
j_gene: TRBJ2-7
len: 16
v_gene: TRBV5-4
d_gene: TRBD1
abundance: -

CDR3nt: TGTGCCAGCAGCTTAATGTCGACAGATACGCAGTATTTT
CDR3aa: CASSLMSTDTQYF
j_gene: TRBJ2-3
len: 13
v_gene: TRBV7-9
d_gene: -
abundance: many

CDR3nt: TGTGCCAGCAGCTCAGGCAACGGGCTTGAGCAGTACTTC
CDR3aa: CASSSGNGLEQYF
j_gene: TRBJ2-7
len: 13
v_gene: TRBV7-9
d_gene: -
abundance: -

CDR3nt: TGTGCCAGCAGTTACGGAGAGTCCAGGGAATGGGTCTTGGGTCCCTACGAGCAGTACTTC
CDR3aa: CASSYGESREWVLGPYEQYF
j_gene: TRBJ2-7
len: 20
v_gene: TRBV6-8
d_gene: -
abundance: -

CDR3nt: TGTGCCATCAGTGACACCGGGAACAATCAGCCCCAGCATTTT
CDR3aa: CAISDTGNNQPQHF
j_gene: TRBJ1-5
len: 14
v_gene: TRBV10-3
d_gene: -
abundance: -

CDR3nt: TGTGCCTGGAGGAAGACTAGCGGAAACTACGAGCAGTACTTC
CDR3aa: CAWRKTSGNYEQYF
j_gene: TRBJ2-7
len: 14
v_gene: TRBV30
d_gene: TRBD2
abundance: few

CDR3nt: TGTGCCAGCAGCTCATGGGGAACAACTAATGAAAAACTGTTTTTT
CDR3aa: CASSSWGTTNEKLFF
j_gene: TRBJ1-4
len: 15
v_gene: TRBV7-2
d_gene: -
abundance: few

CDR3nt: TGTGCCAGCAGCATAGGTAGTAGTCTCCGAGGGCCTGGGATTGGTGAGCAGTTCTTC
CDR3aa: CASSIGSSLRGPGIGEQFF
j_gene: TRBJ2-1
len: 19
v_gene: TRBV7-8
d_gene: -
abundance: -

CDR3nt: TGCAGCTCGGGACAGGAGGGCTATGGCTACACCTTC
CDR3aa: CSSGQEGYGYTF
j_gene: TRBJ1-2
len: 12
v_gene: TRBV29-1
d_gene: TRBD1
abundance: -

CDR3nt: TGTGCCAGCAGGCGGGGGGGGACGGCCCAGTACTTC
CDR3aa: CASRRGGTAQYF
j_gene: TRBJ2-5
len: 12
v_gene: TRBV12-3/TRBV12-4
d_gene: TRBD2
abundance: few

CDR3nt: TGTGCCAGCAGCTTAGCGGGGGGGCTTTACAATGAGCAGTTCTTC
CDR3aa: CASSLAGGLYNEQFF
j_gene: TRBJ2-1
len: 15
v_gene: TRBV9
d_gene: TRBD2
abundance: many

CDR3nt: TGTGCCACCAGTCCGGGCAGGTACCCCTCTGGGGCCAACGTCCTGACTTTC
CDR3aa: CATSPGRYPSGANVLTF
j_gene: TRBJ2-6
len: 17
v_gene: TRBV24-1
d_gene: -
abundance: -

CDR3nt: TGCGCCAGCAGCTCCGGGACAGTCTCTGGAAACACCATATATTTT
CDR3aa: CASSSGTVSGNTIYF
j_gene: TRBJ1-3
len: 15
v_gene: TRBV5-1
d_gene: TRBD1
abundance: few

CDR3nt: TGTGCCACCAGTGATCCCAACAGGGGGTCTTTCTTT
CDR3aa: CATSDPNRGSFF
j_gene: TRBJ1-1
len: 12
v_gene: TRBV24-1
d_gene: TRBD1
abundance: few

CDR3nt: TGCGCCAGCAGCCAAGAGCCCGGGACAGGGGGTCGTGATACGCAGTATTTT
CDR3aa: CASSQEPGTGGRDTQYF
j_gene: TRBJ2-3
len: 17
v_gene: TRBV4-3
d_gene: TRBD1
abundance: -

CDR3nt: TGTGCCAGCAGCTTGGGGTTATTAGGTGAAGCTTTCTTT
CDR3aa: CASSLGLLGEAFF
j_gene: TRBJ1-1
len: 13
v_gene: TRBV5-6
d_gene: -
abundance: once

CDR3nt: TGCGCCAGCAGCTTGGTTGGAGAGGCGAACTATGGCTACACCTTC
CDR3aa: CASSLVGEANYGYTF
j_gene: TRBJ1-2
len: 15
v_gene: TRBV5-1
d_gene: -
abundance: -

CDR3nt: TGTGCCAGTAGTATCTTCAGGGGCAGCGCGGAAGGTAACACTGAAGCTTTCTTT
CDR3aa: CASSIFRGSAEGNTEAFF
j_gene: TRBJ1-1
len: 18
v_gene: TRBV19
d_gene: -
abundance: few

CDR3nt: TGTGCCAGCAGTGTCTCGGACATTCGAAGCTCCTACAATGAGCAGTTCTTC
CDR3aa: CASSVSDIRSSYNEQFF
j_gene: TRBJ2-1
len: 17
v_gene: TRBV2
d_gene: -
abundance: -